This TCR beta chain was captured by sequencing in a study of T cell changes during pregnancy in multiple sclerosis (dated by TCRdb to between 2018 and 2021). Regarding the study in general: In women with multiple sclerosis, the researchers looked at how the T cell repertoire shifted as pregnancy progressed.

The library was generated by the immunoSEQ multiplex PCR assay. Here the immuneACCESS table is served through TCRdb, limited to in-frame sequences with V and J called. Missing clones are a known gap in these copies; in checked studies unresolved V genes cover under half, and the rest lacks a known reason. Counted in this sample were 45,000 to 65,000 clones; about 93% of them appeared once. The ten most abundant clones make up about 2.6% of the sample. On this clone itself: The antigen this receptor binds is unknown. Base quality data are lacking; no much larger clone is found one base away.

Sequencing used CD8+ T cells from peripheral blood mononuclear cells, obtained in the third trimester of pregnancy. The TCR originated in a female donor with multiple sclerosis, enrolled in a pregnancy study.

The CDR3 in this case is CATSERDPNQPQHF. The nucleotide sequence reads TGTGCCACCAGCGAGCGGGACCCAAATCAGCCCCAGCATTTT. This chain joins TRBV15 to TRBJ1-5, with a tentative D gene TRBD1 over 5 matching bases. V was cut back by 5 bases and J by 4 bases, leaving a gap of 12 bases between them. In the germline V gene (reference sequence), CDR1 corresponds to LNHNV and CDR2 to YYDKDF. The CDR3 covers 14 residues, taking in both the cysteine and the phenylalanine. Only CDR3 DNA remains: 42 bases, in frame from the first base.